This T cell receptor (beta chain) was retrieved from a study of blood T cell repertoires in COVID-19. Study background: Sites across the United States, Italy and Spain contributed samples from acute and convalescent COVID-19. Nucleic acid was either cDNA or gDNA, and it came from T cells, B-cell-depleted T cells, or PBMCs.

J lost 12 bases, V lost 3 bases, and 7 bases had no gene match. This CDR3 has 12 amino acids. Germline V gene lookup returns CDR1 MDHEN and CDR2 SYDVKM. Authors' data handling: Estimated nucleated cell counts came from reference gene primer amplification. Profiling relied on immunoSEQ multiplex PCR, and the TCRdb table lists in-frame clones only, not all of them. For V, J and clone size, that table is used; D and trimming come from the DNA. The sample lists about 120,000 clones; roughly 80% were seen once. The sample consisted of peripheral blood. The TCR originated in a man aged 70 or older with acute or convalescent COVID-19. This chain uses TRBV28 with TRBJ2-7; 8 nucleotides agree with TRBD2. The CDR3 DNA follows: TGTGCCAGCAGTTTTGGCGGGAGGATTCTGTACTTC. Amino acids: CASSFGGRILYF.